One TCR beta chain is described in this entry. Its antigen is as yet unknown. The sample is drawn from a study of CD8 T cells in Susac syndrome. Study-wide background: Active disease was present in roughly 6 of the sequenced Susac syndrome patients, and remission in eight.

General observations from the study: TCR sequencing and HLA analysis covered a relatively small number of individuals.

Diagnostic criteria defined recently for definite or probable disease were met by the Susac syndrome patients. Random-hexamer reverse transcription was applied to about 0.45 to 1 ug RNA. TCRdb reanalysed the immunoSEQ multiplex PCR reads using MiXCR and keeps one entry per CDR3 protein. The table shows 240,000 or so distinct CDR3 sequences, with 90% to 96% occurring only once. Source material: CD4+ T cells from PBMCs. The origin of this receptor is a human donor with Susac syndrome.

CDR3 in DNA: TGTGCCTGGAGTGTAGGGTACGAGCAGTACTTC. Its protein product is CAWSVGYEQYF. J is TRBJ2-7 and V is TRBV30, with unresolved D. The ends were cut back, 0 bases at V and 4 bases at J, with 4 bases in the middle. Looked up from germline, CDR1 is GTSNPN and CDR2 is SVGIG (reference sequence). This CDR3 region has 11 residues. The whole variable domain, remainder taken from reference TRBV30 and TRBJ2-7, is SQTIHQWPATLVQPVGSPLSLECTVEGTSNPNLYWYRQAAGRGLQLLFYSVGIGQISSEVPQNLSASRPQDRQFILSSKKLLLSDSGFYLCAWSVGYEQYFGPGTRLTVT.